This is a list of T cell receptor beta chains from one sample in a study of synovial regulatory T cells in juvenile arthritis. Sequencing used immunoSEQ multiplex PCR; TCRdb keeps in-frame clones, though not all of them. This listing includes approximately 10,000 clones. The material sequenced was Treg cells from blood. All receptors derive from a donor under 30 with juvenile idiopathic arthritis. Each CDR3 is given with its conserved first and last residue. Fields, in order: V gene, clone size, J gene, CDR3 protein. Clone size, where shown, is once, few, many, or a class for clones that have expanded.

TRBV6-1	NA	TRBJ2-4	CASSEAVRTSFLRFKNIQYF
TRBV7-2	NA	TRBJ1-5	CASSRGQGARQPQHF
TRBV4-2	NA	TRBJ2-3	CASSQLEDYADTQYF
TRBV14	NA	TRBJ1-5	CASSQDRFGPGTGSQPQHF
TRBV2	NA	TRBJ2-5	CASSGGATQYF
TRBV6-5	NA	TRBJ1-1	CASSYQKTGLEKAFF
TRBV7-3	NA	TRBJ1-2	CASSLTNNYGYTF
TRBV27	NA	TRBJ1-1	CASSLFFGTVNTEAFF
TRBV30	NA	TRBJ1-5	CAWSVRENQPQHF
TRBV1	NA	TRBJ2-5	CTSSQDPGRGDGETQYF
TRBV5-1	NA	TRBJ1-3	CASSLNGMTVSGNTIYF
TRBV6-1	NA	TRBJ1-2	CASSERSRSGYTF
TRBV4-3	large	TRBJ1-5	CASSQDLDQPQHF
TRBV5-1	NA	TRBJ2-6	CASRGGSGANVPTF
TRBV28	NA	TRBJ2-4	CASSLGQGVAKNIQYF
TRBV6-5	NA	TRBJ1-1	CASSYSGQGLTEAFF
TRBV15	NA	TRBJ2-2	CATTGQVTGELFF
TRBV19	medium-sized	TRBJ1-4	CASSLRSGFVEKLFF
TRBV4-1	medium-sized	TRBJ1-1	CASSRGNTEAFF
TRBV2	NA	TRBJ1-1	CARRQGANTEAFF
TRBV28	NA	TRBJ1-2	CASRTGRGGYTF
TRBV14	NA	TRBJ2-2	CASSQRGSNTGELFF
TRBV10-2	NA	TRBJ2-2	CASSASGQGSGELFF
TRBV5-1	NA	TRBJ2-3	CASFGGLGGDTQYF
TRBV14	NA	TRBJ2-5	CASSQVVRGYETQYF
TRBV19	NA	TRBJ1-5	CASSFQQGGNQPQHF
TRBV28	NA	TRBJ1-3	CASSLLEFLGPDERNTIYF
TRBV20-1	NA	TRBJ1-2	CSASDMGGYTF
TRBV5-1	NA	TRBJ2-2	CASSLATSTYTGELFF